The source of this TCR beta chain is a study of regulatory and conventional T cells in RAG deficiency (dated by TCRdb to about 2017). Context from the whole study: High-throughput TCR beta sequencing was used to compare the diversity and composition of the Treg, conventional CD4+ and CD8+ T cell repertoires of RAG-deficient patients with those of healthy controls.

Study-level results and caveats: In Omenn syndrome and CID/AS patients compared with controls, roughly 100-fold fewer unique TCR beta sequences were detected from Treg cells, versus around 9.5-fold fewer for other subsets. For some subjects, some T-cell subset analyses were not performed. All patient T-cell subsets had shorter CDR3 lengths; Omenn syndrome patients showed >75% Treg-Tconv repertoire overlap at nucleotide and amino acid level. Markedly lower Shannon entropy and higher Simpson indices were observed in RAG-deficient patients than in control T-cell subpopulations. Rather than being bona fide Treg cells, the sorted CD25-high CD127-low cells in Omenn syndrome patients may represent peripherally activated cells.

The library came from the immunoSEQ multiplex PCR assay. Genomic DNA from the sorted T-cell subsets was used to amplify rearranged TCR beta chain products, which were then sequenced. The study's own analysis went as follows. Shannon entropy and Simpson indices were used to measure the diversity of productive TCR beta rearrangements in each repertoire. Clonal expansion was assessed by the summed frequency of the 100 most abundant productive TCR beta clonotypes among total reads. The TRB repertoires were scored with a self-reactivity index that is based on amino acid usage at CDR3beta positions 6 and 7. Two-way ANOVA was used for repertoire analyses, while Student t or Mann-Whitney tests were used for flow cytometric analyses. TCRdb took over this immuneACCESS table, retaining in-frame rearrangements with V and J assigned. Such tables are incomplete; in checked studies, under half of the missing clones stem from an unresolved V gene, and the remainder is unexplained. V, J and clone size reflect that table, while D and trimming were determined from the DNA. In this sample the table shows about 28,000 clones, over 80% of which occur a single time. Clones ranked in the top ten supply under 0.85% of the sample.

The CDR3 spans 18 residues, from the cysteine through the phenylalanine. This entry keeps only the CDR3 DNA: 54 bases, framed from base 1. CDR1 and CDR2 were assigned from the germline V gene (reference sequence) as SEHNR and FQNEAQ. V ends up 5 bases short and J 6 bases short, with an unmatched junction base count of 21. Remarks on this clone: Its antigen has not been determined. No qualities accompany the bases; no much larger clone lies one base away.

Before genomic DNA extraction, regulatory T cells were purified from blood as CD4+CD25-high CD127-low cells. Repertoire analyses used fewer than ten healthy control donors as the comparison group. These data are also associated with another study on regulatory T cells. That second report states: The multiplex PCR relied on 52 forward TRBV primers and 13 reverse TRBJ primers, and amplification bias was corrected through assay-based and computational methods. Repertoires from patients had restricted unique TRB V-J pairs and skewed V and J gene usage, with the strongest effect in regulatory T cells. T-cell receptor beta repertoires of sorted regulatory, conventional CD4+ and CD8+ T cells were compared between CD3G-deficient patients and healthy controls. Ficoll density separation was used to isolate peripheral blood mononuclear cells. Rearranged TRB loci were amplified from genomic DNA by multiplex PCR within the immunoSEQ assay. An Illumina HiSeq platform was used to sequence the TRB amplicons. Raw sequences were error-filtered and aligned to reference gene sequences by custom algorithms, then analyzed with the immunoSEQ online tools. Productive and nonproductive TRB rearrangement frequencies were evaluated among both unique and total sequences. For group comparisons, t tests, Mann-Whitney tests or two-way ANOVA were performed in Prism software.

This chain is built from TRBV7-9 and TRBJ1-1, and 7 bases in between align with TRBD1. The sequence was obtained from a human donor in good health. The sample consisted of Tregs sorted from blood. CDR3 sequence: CASSLQLGQNFPTAEAFF. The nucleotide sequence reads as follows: TGTGCCAGCAGCCTTCAACTGGGACAGAACTTCCCGACCGCTGAAGCTTTCTTT.